The entry that follows covers one T cell receptor (beta chain) sequence. Its target is unknown. These data originate in a study of T cell responses to AZD1222 COVID-19 vaccine. Whole-study results and caveats: Samples come after the peak T cell response, not at day 14. Donor demographics were predominantly white British with a female majority; clonal diversity may be underestimated.

Measured with immunoSEQ multiplex PCR; TCRdb has only the in-frame clones, and not every one. The sample lists some 110,000 clones; roughly 84% were seen once. V was shortened by 4 bases and J by 3 bases, with 7 bases between the two germline ends. Germline CDR1 KGHSH, CDR2 LQKENI. CDR3 size: 12 residues. The sequence derives from an adult in good health. This specimen consisted of peripheral blood, obtained on day 0 of AZD1222 vaccination. The chain has TRBV18 and TRBJ2-7; D remains unclear. In DNA, the CDR3 is TGTGCCAGCTCACAAGGACGCTACGAGCAGTACTTC. This sequence encodes CASSQGRYEQYF.